These 30 T cell receptor beta chains were sequenced from one sample in a study of identical twins. TCRdb itself ran the 5' RACE reads through MiXCR, one entry per CDR3 protein. The sample yields around 490,000 distinct CDR3 sequences, approximately 16% seen once. This sample also appeared in a second study, on yellow fever vaccine responses in identical twins.

The sample comprised CD4+ T cells sorted from blood. The receptors were sampled from a woman aged 18-29 years in good health.

This clonotype was detected only a few times. The chain employs TRBV2 and TRBJ2-1; D not certain. The ends were cut back, 4 bases at V and 0 bases at J, with 7 bases in the middle. Germline CDR1 and CDR2: SNHLY and FYNNEI. The CDR3 has 14 residues. CDR3 region: CASSVWSSYNEQFF. The CDR3 bases are TGTGCCAGCAGTGTGTGGAGCTCCTACAATGAGCAGTTCTTC.

This clonotype was detected only a few times. The chain carries TRBV6-1 and TRBJ1-1; TRBD1 is a possible D gene (6 bases). V shed 0 bases and J shed 4 bases, with 12 bases lying between them. The CDR3 sequence is 15 residues long. In germline, CDR1 is MNHNS, CDR2 SASEGT. CDR3 sequence (DNA): TGTGCCAGCAGTGAAGCGCAGACAGGCCGCACTGAAGCTTTCTTT. Translating gives CASSEAQTGRTEAFF.

The J gene is TRBJ2-7, the V gene TRBV27, with TRBD2 matching over 8 bases. V shed 0 bases and J 1 base; nucleotides not matched to a gene: 5. Looked up from germline, CDR1 is MNHEY and CDR2 is SMNVEV (reference sequence). The CDR3 runs 16 residues. The CDR3 here is CASSLSYAGGSYEQYF. In nucleotides, the CDR3 is TGTGCCAGCAGTTTATCGTACGCGGGAGGTTCCTACGAGCAGTACTTC.

In this sample, this clonotype turned up a few times. This rearrangement joins TRBV12-3 or TRBV12-4 to TRBJ1-5; unclear D gene. The CDR3 has 13 amino acids. The V end was cut by 3 bases, the J end by 2 bases, with 5 bases between. For the CDR3, the DNA is TGTGCCAGCAGTTTTATGGGCAATCAGCCCCAGCATTTT. Its protein product is CASSFMGNQPQHF.

This clonotype has more than one count but fewer than ten. This chain connects TRBV10-3 to TRBJ2-1; 12 bases match TRBD2. CDR1 is ENHRY, CDR2 SYGVKD, per germline. Germline trimming cut 4 bases from V and 10 bases from J; bases unmatched to any gene: 2. This CDR3 is 13 amino acids long. The CDR3 coding sequence is TGTGCCATCAGTGGACTAGCGGGAGAAGAGCAGTTCTTC. Protein: CAISGLAGEEQFF.

V and J are TRBV20-1 and TRBJ2-7; 7 positions agree with TRBD2. This CDR3 spans 15 amino acids. From germline, CDR1 is DFQATT and CDR2 SNEGSKA (reference sequence). The trim removed 3 bases at V and 0 bases at J, leaving 8 bases unmatched. The CDR3 nucleotides are TGCAGTGCTAGGTTGGGGACTATCAACTCCTACGAGCAGTACGTC. Amino acids: CSARLGTINSYEQYV.

The chain couples TRBV6-1 to TRBJ2-3; 10 bases fit TRBD2. The germline gives CDR1 MNHNS, CDR2 SASEGT. With V trimmed by 5 bases and J by 2 bases, 4 bases remained unmatched. The CDR3 has 15 amino acids. As DNA, the CDR3 is TGTGCCAGCAGTAAACTAGCGGGGAACACAGATACGCAGTATTTT. Its translation: CASSKLAGNTDTQYF.

This clonotype was counted only a few times. This rearrangement joins TRBV5-1 to TRBJ2-1; 11 bases align to TRBD2. V lost 0 bases, J lost 7 bases, and 3 bases stayed unmatched. CDR3 length: 15 residues. Germline values: CDR1 SGHRS, CDR2 YFSETQ. The CDR3 sequence is CASSLVTSGINEQFF. CDR3 in DNA: TGCGCCAGCAGCTTGGTGACTAGCGGGATTAATGAGCAGTTCTTC.

This clonotype was seen a few times. The rearrangement joins TRBV12-3 or TRBV12-4 to TRBJ2-1; 15 bases are a match to TRBD2. Trimming cost V 5 bases and J 9 bases; bases outside gene matches: 8. The CDR3 spans 16 residues. CDR3 sequence reads: CASSPGLAGGMVEQFF. CDR3 nucleotide sequence: TGTGCCAGCAGTCCGGGACTAGCGGGAGGTATGGTTGAGCAGTTCTTC.

This clonotype appeared a few times. The junction does not match germline at one end; this may be a read error. The rearrangement uses TRBV7-9 and TRBJ1-2; D is uncertain. Germline CDR1 SEHNR, CDR2 FQNEAQ (reference sequence). The CDR3 contains 8 residues. CDR3 loop: CASSFRDF. The CDR3, as DNA: TGTGCCAGCAGCTTTAGGGACTTC.

This clonotype has at least ten counts. The chain has TRBV7-2 and TRBJ2-1; D is ambiguous. Trimming left V 0 bases short and J 8 bases short, with 2 bases between. The CDR3 has 11 residues. Germline-derived CDR1 and CDR2 are SGHTA and FQGNSA. This CDR3 is CASSLADEQFF. Written as DNA, the CDR3 is TGTGCCAGCAGCTTAGCGGATGAGCAGTTCTTC.

This clonotype was seen only once. The chain recombines TRBV7-2 with TRBJ2-2; weak D call: TRBD2 (5 bases). Germline V CDR1 and CDR2: SGHTA, FQGNSA. Trimming removed 4 bases from V and 8 bases from J, with 17 bases in between. The CDR3 is 15 amino acids. Here the CDR3 DNA reads TGTGCCAGCAGCTCGAGCCCACTAGTCTCAGGGGAGCTGTTTTTT. As protein: CASSSSPLVSGELFF.

The chain uses TRBV29-1 and TRBJ2-1; maybe TRBD1 (6 bases). Trimming took off 1 base at V and 3 bases at J, with 16 bases between the two ends. Germline values: CDR1 SQVTM, CDR2 ANQGSEA. The CDR3 covers 16 residues. The CDR3 here is CSVEVGGIESYNEQFF. CDR3 coding DNA: TGCAGCGTTGAAGTAGGGGGAATAGAAAGCTACAATGAGCAGTTCTTC.

The chain joins TRBV12-3 or TRBV12-4 to TRBJ1-2; D uncertain. The ends were cut back, 1 base at V and 7 bases at J, with 19 bases in the middle. The CDR3 has 16 residues. The CDR3 DNA is TGTGCCAGCAGTTTAGAGCTGGGTTTAGGGTCGTCTGGCTACACCTTC. Its translation is CASSLELGLGSSGYTF.

This clonotype was seen only a few times. The V gene is TRBV20-1, the J gene TRBJ2-4; TRBD2 agrees at 7 bases. CDR3 size: 20 residues. From germline, CDR1 is DFQATT and CDR2 SNEGSKA (reference sequence). V lost 0 bases, J lost 2 bases, and 19 bases stayed unmatched. Here the CDR3 DNA reads TGCAGTGCTAGAGATCCAAGGGAGGGGTTCATCGCTCTTACCAAAAACATTCAGTACTTC. Translation gives CSARDPREGFIALTKNIQYF.

V usage is TRBV15 and J usage is TRBJ2-7; D ambiguous. Trimming left V 0 bases short and J 7 bases short, with 16 bases between. The CDR3 contains 15 residues. The germline CDR1 and CDR2 sequences are LNHNV and YYDKDF (reference sequence). In nucleotides, the CDR3 is TGTGCCACCAGCAGAGAGGCCCCACCAAACTGGGAGCAGTACGTC. Protein: CATSREAPPNWEQYV.

There are a few counts of this clonotype. The genes are TRBV12-5 and TRBJ1-1; weak D call: TRBD1 (6 bases). The germline V and J ends were trimmed by 3 bases and 4 bases, with 12 bases remaining between them. Germline CDR1 and CDR2: LGHNT and FRNRAP. The CDR3 is 14 residues long. The CDR3 DNA follows: TGTGCTAGTGGTTTTAGAACAGGGACCACTGAAGCTTTCTTT. Protein product: CASGFRTGTTEAFF.

The CDR3 DNA is TGTGCCAGCGGCCAGGGACTAGCCCTAAATGAGCAGTTCTTC. Translation: CASGQGLALNEQFF. V gene TRBV12-3 or TRBV12-4 combines with J gene TRBJ2-1, with TRBD2 matching 9 bases. CDR3 length: 14 amino acids. The trim removed 8 bases at V and 7 bases at J, leaving 9 bases unmatched.

J is TRBJ2-2 and V is TRBV25-1, with 8 bases fitting TRBD1. Germline assignment: CDR1 MGHDK and CDR2 SYGVNS. This CDR3 comprises 17 residues. V dropped 1 base and J dropped 0; count of bases not matched to a gene: 4. As DNA, the CDR3 is TGTGCCAGCAGTGAATTTGGACAGGGAACGAACACCGGGGAGCTGTTTTTT. Residues: CASSEFGQGTNTGELFF.

The table lists this clonotype with a few counts. The chain employs TRBV27 and TRBJ1-6; 9 nucleotides line up with TRBD1. V dropped 6 bases and J dropped 9; count of bases not matched to a gene: 3. Germline CDR1 reads MNHEY; CDR2 reads SMNVEV (reference sequence). CDR3 length: 13 residues. CDR3 region: CASSRDRASPLHF. CDR3 coding DNA: TGTGCCAGCAGCCGGGACAGGGCTTCACCCCTCCACTTT.

This clonotype was picked up a small number of times. The chain is built from TRBV20-1 and TRBJ2-5; tentative D call: TRBD1 (7 bases). The CDR3 has 16 amino acids. CDR1 DFQATT and CDR2 SNEGSKA come from the germline V gene (reference sequence). The germline V and J ends were trimmed by 0 bases and 3 bases, with 17 bases remaining between them. The CDR3 is CSARDGAQGGKETQYF. The CDR3 DNA follows: TGCAGTGCTAGAGATGGTGCCCAGGGGGGAAAAGAGACCCAGTACTTC.

The CDR3 nucleotides are TGTGCCAGCAGCCACCGGGAGACCCAGTACTTC. Its translation is CASSHRETQYF. This chain joins TRBV7-8 and TRBJ2-5; D is uncertain. CDR1 SGHVS and CDR2 FQNEAQ come from the germline V gene. CDR3 length: 11 amino acids. V was trimmed by 5 bases and J by 5 bases, leaving 6 bases between them.

The CDR3 reads CASSPGLAGGPSYNEQFF. The CDR3 DNA follows: TGCGCCAGCAGCCCGGGACTAGCGGGAGGGCCCTCCTACAATGAGCAGTTCTTC. The J gene is TRBJ2-1, the V gene TRBV5-1; 16 bases fit TRBD2. Germline CDR1 and CDR2: SGHRS and YFSETQ. V shed 4 bases, J shed 0 bases, and the junction held 4 bases outside the gene matches. This CDR3 contains 18 residues.

The chain employs TRBV20-1 and TRBJ1-1, with TRBD1 identical over 8 bases. The CDR3 covers 14 residues. Losses at the gene ends were 3 bases for V and 0 bases for J; bases not matched to a gene: 3. CDR1 DFQATT and CDR2 SNEGSKA come from the germline V gene (reference sequence). The CDR3 here is CSARGQVVNTEAFF. The CDR3 DNA is TGCAGTGCTAGGGGACAGGTGGTGAACACTGAAGCTTTCTTT.

This clonotype was seen a handful of times. The chain couples TRBV7-8 to TRBJ2-2; perhaps D is TRBD1 or TRBD2 (5 bases each). This CDR3 has 14 amino acids. From germline, CDR1 is SGHVS and CDR2 FQNEAQ. Between the trimmed V and J ends, which lost 3 bases and 6 bases, there was a span of 11 bases. The CDR3 reads CASSFNWDAGELFF. The CDR3 DNA reads TGTGCCAGCAGCTTCAACTGGGACGCCGGGGAGCTGTTTTTT.

V gene TRBV10-3 combines with J gene TRBJ2-1, with 8 bases aligning to TRBD2. The germline V gene has CDR1 ENHRY and CDR2 SYGVKD. The length of the CDR3 is 15 residues. Trimming cost V 6 bases and J 3 bases; bases outside gene matches: 7. The CDR3 DNA sequence: TGTGCCATCAGCCCCGGGGGGGCAAACTACAATGAGCAGTTCTTC. Residues: CAISPGGANYNEQFF.

This clonotype was detected ten times or more. The V and J genes are TRBV12-3 or TRBV12-4 and TRBJ2-7; D unclear. Trimming removed 2 bases at V and 3 bases at J, with 8 bases between. The CDR3 extends over 13 amino acids. In DNA form, the CDR3 reads TGTGCCAGCAGTTTAATCGCTGACTACGAGCAGTACGTC. Translation gives CASSLIADYEQYV.

The sample holds a few counts of this clonotype. V gene TRBV6-1 combines with J gene TRBJ2-2; 10 nucleotides match TRBD2. This CDR3 spans 15 amino acids. The junction had 7 bases not matched to a gene; V was cut back by 5 bases and J by 7 bases. CDR1 is MNHNS and CDR2 is SASEGT in the germline V gene. CDR3 protein: CASSPGTSALGELFF. The CDR3 bases are TGTGCCAGCAGTCCCGGGACTAGCGCACTCGGGGAGCTGTTTTTT.

At least ten counts were recorded for this clonotype. This chain uses TRBV10-3 with TRBJ1-2; a weak D match, TRBD1 (5 bases). Trimming pared 6 bases from V and 2 bases from J, leaving 10 bases between. The CDR3 contains 13 residues. The germline gives CDR1 ENHRY, CDR2 SYGVKD. This CDR3 reads CAISGQSNYGYTF. The CDR3 DNA reads as TGTGCCATCAGCGGACAATCCAACTATGGCTACACCTTC.

Points on this clonotype: A read error may be the cause here, since a much bigger clone is one base away. This chain joins TRBV20-1 and TRBJ2-3, with unresolved D. The CDR3 loop spans 12 amino acids. Germline V CDR1 and CDR2: DFQATT, SNEGSKA (reference sequence). With 3 bases removed from V and 2 bases from J, the gap between germline ends came to 6 bases. The CDR3 region has the DNA TGCAGTGCTAGTGTCCTCACAGATACGCAGTATTTT. It translates to CSASVLTDTQYF.